This T cell receptor beta chain was found in a study of blood T cell repertoires in COVID-19. Study at large: Samples came from the United States, Italy and Spain, spanning acute and convalescent COVID-19. Sources were T cells, B-cell-depleted T cells, or PBMCs; the material itself was cDNA or gDNA.

Per the original methods: It was from reference gene primer amplification that nucleated cell counts were estimated. Profiling relied on immunoSEQ multiplex PCR, and the TCRdb table lists in-frame clones only, not all of them. V, J and clone size reflect that table, while D and trimming were determined from the DNA. The sample includes around 80,000 clones, around 88% of them seen just once. This clone has just a few counts. Material for sequencing was peripheral blood. This sequence originates from a woman older than 75 with acute or convalescent COVID-19.

This CDR3 reads CASSQALSGNTIYF. The CDR3, as DNA: TGCGCCAGCAGTCAGGCCCTTTCTGGAAACACCATATATTTT. The rearrangement uses TRBV4-1 and TRBJ1-3, with D hard to call. This CDR3 contains 14 residues. V was cut by 6 bases and J by 1 base, with 10 bases left in between. The V gene's germline CDR1 is MGHRA and CDR2 YSYEKL.